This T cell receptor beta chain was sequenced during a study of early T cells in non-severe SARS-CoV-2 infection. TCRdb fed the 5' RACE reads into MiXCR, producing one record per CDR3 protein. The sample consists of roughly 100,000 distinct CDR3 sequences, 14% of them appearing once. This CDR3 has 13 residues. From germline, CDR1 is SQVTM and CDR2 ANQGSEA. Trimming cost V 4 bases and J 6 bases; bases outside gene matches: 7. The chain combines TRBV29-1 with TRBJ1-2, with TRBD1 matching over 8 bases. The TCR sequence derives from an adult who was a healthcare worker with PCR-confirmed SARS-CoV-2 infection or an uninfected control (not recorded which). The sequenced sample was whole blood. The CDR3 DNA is TGCAGCGTTGTTAGTCAGGGGGCGGATGGCTACACCTTC. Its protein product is CSVVSQGADGYTF.